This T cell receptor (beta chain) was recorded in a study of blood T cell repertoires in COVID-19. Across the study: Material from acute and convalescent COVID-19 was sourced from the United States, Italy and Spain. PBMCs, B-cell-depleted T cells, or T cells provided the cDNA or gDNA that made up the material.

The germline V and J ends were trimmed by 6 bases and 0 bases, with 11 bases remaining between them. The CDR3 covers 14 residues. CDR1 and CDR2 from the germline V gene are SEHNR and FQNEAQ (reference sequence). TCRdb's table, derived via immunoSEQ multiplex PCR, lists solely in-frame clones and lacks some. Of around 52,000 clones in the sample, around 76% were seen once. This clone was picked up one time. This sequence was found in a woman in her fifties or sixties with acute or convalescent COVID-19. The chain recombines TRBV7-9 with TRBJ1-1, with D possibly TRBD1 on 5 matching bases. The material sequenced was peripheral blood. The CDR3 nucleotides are TGTGCCAGCAGACTAGCGGGGCTGAACACTGAAGCTTTCTTT. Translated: CASRLAGLNTEAFF.